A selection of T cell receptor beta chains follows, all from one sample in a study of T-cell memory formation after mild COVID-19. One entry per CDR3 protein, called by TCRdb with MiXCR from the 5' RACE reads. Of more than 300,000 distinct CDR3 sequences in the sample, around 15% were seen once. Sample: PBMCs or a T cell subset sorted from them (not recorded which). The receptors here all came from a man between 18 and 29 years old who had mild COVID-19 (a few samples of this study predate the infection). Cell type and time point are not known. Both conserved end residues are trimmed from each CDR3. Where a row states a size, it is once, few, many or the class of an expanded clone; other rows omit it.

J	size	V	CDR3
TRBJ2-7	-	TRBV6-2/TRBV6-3	ASSYLAGLPPHEQY
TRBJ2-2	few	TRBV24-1	ATSDWGAGTGELF
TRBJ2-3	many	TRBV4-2	ASSQERPYTQY
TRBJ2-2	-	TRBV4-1	ASSQAHRGRNTGELF
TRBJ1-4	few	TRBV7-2	ASSLGRQGGEKLF
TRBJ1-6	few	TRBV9	ASSGRDGNSPLH
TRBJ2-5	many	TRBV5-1	ASSATGLASRETQY
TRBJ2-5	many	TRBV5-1	ASSARLAGSETQY
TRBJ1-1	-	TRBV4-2	ASSQRRGVTDTEAF
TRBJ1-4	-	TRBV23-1	ASSQSTKAANEKLF
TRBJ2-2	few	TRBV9	ASSVQGRVGELF
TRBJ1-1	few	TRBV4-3	ASSQVGRGGDEAF
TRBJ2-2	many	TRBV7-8	ASSLVGPGELF
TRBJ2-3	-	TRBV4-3	ASSQDVPDRGWADTQY
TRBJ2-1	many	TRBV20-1	SADGLDNEQF
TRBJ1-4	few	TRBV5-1	ASSLSAVGEKLF
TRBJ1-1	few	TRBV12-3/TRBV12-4	ASSSQPAGRTEAF
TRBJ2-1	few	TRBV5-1	ASSSERLAGGNEQF
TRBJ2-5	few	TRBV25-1	ASSDSGRVVEETQY
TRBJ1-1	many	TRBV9	ASSPGTENTEAF